The 4 T cell receptor beta chains presented below share a single source sample, sequenced in a study of tissue T cells after allogeneic stem cell transplantation. Generated by immunoSEQ multiplex PCR, the TCRdb table keeps only in-frame clones and is missing some. The table has about 50,000 clones, around 69% seen once; the top ten hold about 0.7%. Sequencing was performed on sorted cells pooled from one or two spleens. All receptors come from a pool of C57BL/6 mice in good health.

Of note for this clone: The gene names here belong to mouse. The CDR3 end lies 1 residue beyond the end of the read and is filled in from the germline J gene. This specimen includes other DNA sequences encoding the same CDR3. The V and J genes are TRBV13-2 and TRBJ2-5, with unresolved D. This CDR3 has 14 residues. CDR1 and CDR2 from the germline V gene are NNHNN and SYGAGS (reference sequence). Trimming shortened V by 0 bases and J by 0 bases, and 5 bases separated the two germline ends. The sequenced part of the CDR3 DNA is TGTGCCAGCGGTGATGGCGGGAACCAAGACACCCAGTAC. It yields the protein CASGDGGNQDTQY. In full, the CDR3 is CASGDGGNQDTQYF.

On this clone: Genes here carry mouse names. The read is 1 residue too short to cover the CDR3 end, so that end is filled in from the germline J gene. The J gene is TRBJ1-6, the V gene TRBV13-1; D unclear. TRBJ1-6 is flagged as an ORF with uncertain function. Germline V gene data show CDR1 as NSHNY and CDR2 as SYGAGN. V was shortened by 1 base and J by 3 bases, with 5 bases between the two germline ends. This CDR3 is 14 amino acids long. The covered CDR3 bases are TGTGCCAGCAGTGATCGGGACTATAATTCGCCCCTCTAC. Translated: CASSDRDYNSPLY. The full CDR3 protein reads CASSDRDYNSPLYF.

Of note for this clone: All gene names here are mouse names. Coverage ceases 1 residue before the CDR3 finishes, and the germline J gene fills in the end. V is TRBV2 and J is TRBJ1-2; a possible D gene is TRBD1 (5 bases). The CDR3 is 14 residues long. With 0 bases removed from V and 2 bases from J, the gap between germline ends came to 7 bases. From germline, CDR1 is LGHNA and CDR2 YSYQKL. CDR3 bases read: TGTGCCAGCAGCCAAGACCCAGGGAACTCCGACTACACC. It yields the protein CASSQDPGNSDYT. The whole CDR3 protein is CASSQDPGNSDYTF.

With regard to this clone: Mouse gene names apply. The read terminates 1 residue before the CDR3 end, so the remaining end is supplied by the germline J gene. V usage is TRBV2 and J usage is TRBJ1-1; D is unclear. The germline V and J ends were trimmed by 0 bases and 1 base, with 3 bases remaining between them. This CDR3 comprises 13 residues. Looked up from germline, CDR1 is LGHNA and CDR2 is YSYQKL. The part of the CDR3 DNA that was read is TGTGCCAGCAGCCAAGAGAGGAACACAGAAGTCTTC. Its translation: CASSQERNTEVF. The complete CDR3 sequence is CASSQERNTEVFF.